The 28 T cell receptor beta chains reported below all come from one sample, sequenced in a study of blood T cell repertoires in COVID-19. Repertoires were generated with immunoSEQ multiplex PCR, while TCRdb's copy carries only in-frame clones and drops some. There are 300,000 to 450,000 clones in the sample; around 89% occur only once, and about 1% lies in the top ten. Sample: PBMCs or T cells enriched from blood (not recorded which). All receptors derive from a man younger than 35 who had recovered from COVID-19.

J is TRBJ1-5 and V is TRBV10-3, with D possibly being TRBD1 (6 bases). Per germline, CDR1 ENHRY and CDR2 SYGVKD. The CDR3 extends over 15 amino acids. Trimming removed 2 bases from V and 9 bases from J, with 17 bases in between. CDR3 sequence (DNA): TGTGCCATCAGTGAGACCTGGGACAATAGCCGGCCCCAGCATTTT. Translated, it gives CAISETWDNSRPQHF.

The V and J genes are TRBV18 and TRBJ2-1, with 12 bases that match TRBD1. V trimming: 5 bases; J trimming: 8 bases; junction bases outside the gene matches: 7. CDR3 length equals 15 residues. CDR1 is KGHSH, CDR2 LQKENI, per germline. The CDR3 DNA sequence: TGTGCCAGCTCAATTCCGGGACAGGGGGCTTATGAGCAGTTCTTC. This encodes CASSIPGQGAYEQFF.

The rearrangement joins TRBV6-5 to TRBJ1-1; D may be TRBD1 (5 bases). Germline CDR1 is MNHEY and CDR2 is SVGAGI. This CDR3 comprises 14 residues. V was pared by 6 bases and J by 4 bases, with 15 bases between. The CDR3 DNA reads TGTGCCAGCAGGGCCAGGGTCGCGAGCACTGAAGCTTTCTTT. Its translation: CASRARVASTEAFF.

The chain uses TRBV5-4 and TRBJ2-7; 10 bases line up with TRBD2. The length of the CDR3 is 16 residues. The V gene's germline CDR1 is SGHNT and CDR2 YYREEE (reference sequence). Losses at the gene ends were 6 bases for V and 4 bases for J; bases not matched to a gene: 13. Here the CDR3 reads CASTPGGAGGPYEQYF. The CDR3 DNA follows: TGTGCCAGCACCCCCGGGGGAGCGGGAGGGCCGTACGAGCAGTACTTC.

The chain combines TRBV6-5 with TRBJ1-5, with 7 bases that match TRBD1. With V trimmed by 6 bases and J by 4 bases, 6 bases remained unmatched. The CDR3 covers 14 residues. Germline CDR1 is MNHEY and CDR2 is SVGAGI. The DNA of the CDR3 is TGTGCCAGCAGACAGACAGGGAGGAATCAGCCCCAGCATTTT. Its protein product is CASRQTGRNQPQHF.

The chain recombines TRBV3-1 (or the pseudogene TRBV3-2) with TRBJ2-7; D call uncertain. The CDR3 spans 16 residues. The germline V and J ends were trimmed by 5 bases and 2 bases, with 19 bases remaining between them. Germline assignment: CDR1 LGHDT and CDR2 YNNKEL (reference sequence). Here the CDR3 reads CASSSRVRTVPYEQYF. The CDR3 DNA reads as TGTGCCAGCAGCTCCCGAGTGCGAACGGTCCCCTACGAGCAGTACTTC.

In regard to this clone: The same CDR3 also results from other DNA sequences found in this sample. This sequence joins TRBV5-1 and TRBJ1-1; TRBD1 matches at 9 bases. The CDR3 consists of 16 residues. Germline trimming cut 0 bases from V and 0 bases from J; bases unmatched to any gene: 3. Germline CDR1 reads SGHRS; CDR2 reads YFSETQ. The CDR3 loop reads CASSLGGQGMNTEAFF. The CDR3 DNA reads TGCGCCAGCAGCTTGGGGGGACAGGGCATGAACACTGAAGCTTTCTTT.

V gene TRBV6-1 combines with J gene TRBJ1-5, with D perhaps TRBD1 (5 bases). The CDR3 totals 15 residues. In germline, CDR1 is MNHNS, CDR2 SASEGT. V was clipped by 3 bases and J by 7 bases, with 16 bases between them. CDR3 sequence (DNA): TGTGCCAGCAGTGACCCTCAGGGTTTGGGGCAGCCCCAGCATTTT. It translates to CASSDPQGLGQPQHF.

This sequence joins TRBV28 and TRBJ1-5; tentative D call: TRBD1 (5 bases). V was cut by 2 bases and J by 6 bases, with 11 bases left in between. The CDR3 runs 14 residues. Germline V gene lookup returns CDR1 MDHEN and CDR2 SYDVKM. The CDR3 spells CASSLGGTFQPQHF. The CDR3 nucleotides read TGTGCCAGCAGTTTAGGGGGGACCTTTCAGCCCCAGCATTTT.

The rearrangement joins TRBV4-1 to TRBJ1-1; maybe TRBD1 (6 bases). Per germline, CDR1 MGHRA and CDR2 YSYEKL. CDR3 length: 16 amino acids. The V end was cut by 0 bases, the J end by 1 base, with 12 bases between. In DNA form, the CDR3 reads TGCGCCAGCAGCCAAGATTTCGGCAGGGGGAACACTGAAGCTTTCTTT. Its protein is CASSQDFGRGNTEAFF.

V gene TRBV7-2 combines with J gene TRBJ2-7; D possibly corresponds to TRBD1 (5 bases). CDR1 and CDR2 from the germline V gene are SGHTA and FQGNSA. V was clipped by 8 bases and J by 0 bases, with 11 bases between them. This CDR3 contains 13 residues. As DNA, the CDR3 is TGTGCCAGCGGATGGACACTCTCCTACGAGCAGTACTTC. Translated, it gives CASGWTLSYEQYF.

The J gene is TRBJ1-1, the V gene TRBV6-2 or TRBV6-3; 7 bases align to TRBD1. Germline CDR1 MNHEY, CDR2 SVGEGT. This CDR3 has 15 amino acids. The J segment lost 3 bases and the V segment lost 5 bases, leaving 9 bases of the junction unmatched. Written as DNA, the CDR3 is TGTGCCAGCAGTGAGGGGGCGCGGACAGACACTGAAGCTTTCTTT. Translated: CASSEGARTDTEAFF.

V gene TRBV28 combines with J gene TRBJ1-1; the D is unclear. Germline V CDR1 and CDR2: MDHEN, SYDVKM. Trimming took 5 bases from V and 4 from J, leaving 17 bases between them. This CDR3 comprises 15 residues. This CDR3 reads CASSTAGRIGTEAFF. CDR3 coding DNA: TGTGCCAGCAGTACCGCGGGCCGAATCGGCACTGAAGCTTTCTTT.

The count of this clone is one. The chain couples TRBV5-6 to TRBJ1-1; 7 bases fit TRBD1. Germline CDR1 reads SGHDT; CDR2 reads YYEEEE. CDR3 size: 14 residues. V lost 4 bases to trimming and J lost 3 bases; unmatched junction nucleotides: 6. The CDR3 DNA follows: TGTGCCAGCAGCCTATCCGACAGGGACACTGAAGCTTTCTTT. This translates into CASSLSDRDTEAFF.

As regards this clone: Other nucleotide sequences in the sample specify the same CDR3. The CDR3 DNA sequence: TGCGCCAGCAGCTTGCACAGGGATTATGGCTACACCTTC. This codes for CASSLHRDYGYTF. The chain carries TRBV5-1 and TRBJ1-2, with D maybe TRBD1 (6 bases). V lost 1 base, J lost 5 bases, and 9 bases lay in between. The CDR3 sequence is 13 residues long. The germline CDR1 and CDR2 sequences are SGHRS and YFSETQ.

This chain connects TRBV7-2 to TRBJ1-3; D is undetermined. Germline-derived CDR1 and CDR2 are SGHTA and FQGNSA. The CDR3 loop spans 17 amino acids. The ends were cut back, 0 bases at V and 0 bases at J, with 12 bases in the middle. CDR3 protein: CASSLARLTSSGNTIYF. CDR3 DNA sequence: TGTGCCAGCAGCTTAGCGAGGCTGACGAGCTCTGGAAACACCATATATTTT.

This clone was observed a single time. The chain links TRBV5-1 to TRBJ1-2, with TRBD1 identical over 8 bases. Per the germline V gene, CDR1 is SGHRS and CDR2 is YFSETQ. The trim removed 4 bases at V and 0 bases at J, leaving 14 bases unmatched. This CDR3 is built from 18 residues. CDR3 sequence reads: CASSDRQGRFLANYGYTF. Here the CDR3 DNA reads TGCGCCAGCAGCGATAGACAGGGGAGGTTCCTAGCTAACTATGGCTACACCTTC. Full variable domain (rest looked up from reference TRBV5-1 and TRBJ1-2): KAGVTQTPRYLIKTRGQQVTLSCSPISGHRSVSWYQQTPGQGLQFLFEYFSETQRNKGNFPGRFSGRQFSNSRSEMNVSTLELGDSALYLCASSDRQGRFLANYGYTFGSGTRLTVV.

This chain uses TRBV30 with TRBJ2-1; D is perhaps TRBD1 (5 bases). Trimming cost V 0 bases and J 10 bases, with 7 bases left between them. The CDR3 is made up of 11 amino acids. Looked up from germline, CDR1 is GTSNPN and CDR2 is SVGIG (reference sequence). The CDR3 DNA is TGTGCCTGGAGTGTACGGACAGAGCAGTTCTTC. It codes for CAWSVRTEQFF.

This chain joins TRBV29-1 and TRBJ2-7; perhaps TRBD2 as D (6 bases). In germline, CDR1 is SQVTM, CDR2 ANQGSEA. The CDR3 spans 12 residues. The V end was cut by 4 bases, the J end by 1 base, with 8 bases between. The CDR3 DNA reads as TGCAGCGTTGCCAGCGGGTCCTACGAGCAGTACTTC. This translates into CSVASGSYEQYF.

The chain has TRBV28 and TRBJ1-2, with D tentatively TRBD1 (6 bases). CDR1 and CDR2 (germline): MDHEN, SYDVKM. The length of the CDR3 is 13 residues. V was shortened by 6 bases and J by 2 bases, with 10 bases between the two germline ends. This CDR3 reads CASRPGQNYGYTF. CDR3 DNA: TGTGCCAGCAGACCCGGACAGAACTATGGCTACACCTTC.

The rearrangement links TRBV5-5 to TRBJ1-5; possible D gene TRBD1, 6 bases. Trimming pared 4 bases from V and 7 bases from J, leaving 18 bases between. The CDR3 totals 15 residues. Germline V gives CDR1 SGHKS, CDR2 YYEKEE (reference sequence). CDR3 sequence (DNA): TGTGCCAGCAGCCCGGACAGTATTTTTACCCAGCCCCAGCATTTT. This gives the protein CASSPDSIFTQPQHF.

The chain is built from TRBV28 and TRBJ1-5; 9 bases map to TRBD1. This CDR3 has 16 residues. V lost 5 bases, J lost 5 bases, and 10 bases stayed unmatched. From germline, CDR1 is MDHEN and CDR2 SYDVKM. CDR3 nucleotides: TGTGCCAGCAGTCCTTCCGACAGGGGGTGGGATCAGCCCCAGCATTTT. This sequence encodes CASSPSDRGWDQPQHF.

The V call is TRBV28, the J call TRBJ1-2, with D possibly TRBD1 on 5 matching bases. Germline V CDR1 and CDR2: MDHEN, SYDVKM. Between the trimmed V and J ends, which lost 5 bases and 4 bases, there was a span of 8 bases. The length of the CDR3 is 12 residues. Here the CDR3 reads CASSRQLYGYTF. The CDR3 DNA reads as TGTGCCAGCAGTCGACAGCTCTATGGCTACACCTTC.

This chain connects TRBV28 to TRBJ2-2; 7 bases are shared with TRBD2. Germline CDR1 reads MDHEN; CDR2 reads SYDVKM. J was trimmed by 3 bases and V by 6 bases; bases with no gene match: 4. The CDR3 covers 14 residues. CDR3 amino acids: CASRTSRYTGELFF. The CDR3 DNA is TGTGCCAGCAGGACTAGCCGATACACCGGGGAGCTGTTTTTT. Supplemented by reference TRBV28 and TRBJ2-2, the full variable domain reads DVKVTQSSRYLVKRTGEKVFLECVQDMDHENMFWYRQDPGLGLRLIYFSYDVKMKEKGDIPEGYSVSREKKERFSLILESASTNQTSMYLCASRTSRYTGELFFGEGSRLTVL.

This sequence joins TRBV7-2 and TRBJ1-2, with 10 bases aligning to TRBD1. The germline CDR1 and CDR2 sequences are SGHTA and FQGNSA. V lost 4 bases and J lost 8; bases outside the gene matches: 4. The length of the CDR3 is 13 residues. The CDR3 DNA is TGTGCCAGCAGCTCCGGGACAGGGGTCGGCTACACCTTC. Amino acids: CASSSGTGVGYTF.

The chain is built from TRBV6-5 and TRBJ2-3; 7 nucleotides agree with TRBD1. The junction had 12 bases not matched to a gene; V was cut back by 10 bases and J by 5 bases. From germline, CDR1 is MNHEY and CDR2 SVGAGI. This CDR3 contains 14 residues. CDR3 residues: CATDSGTAQDTQYF. The CDR3 DNA is TGTGCCACGGATTCCGGGACAGCCCAAGATACGCAGTATTTT.

A few counts support this clone. The chain combines TRBV30 with TRBJ2-2, with a weak D call TRBD1 (5 bases). With 4 bases removed from V and 1 base from J, the gap between germline ends came to 7 bases. CDR1 and CDR2 from the germline V gene are GTSNPN and SVGIG (reference sequence). The CDR3 has 13 amino acids. CDR3 nucleotide sequence: TGTGCCTGGACTACAGGGAACACCGGGGAGCTGTTTTTT. This sequence encodes CAWTTGNTGELFF.

This clone came up a few times. The rearrangement uses TRBV19 and TRBJ1-2; TRBD1 aligns across 7 bases. J was trimmed by 8 bases and V by 4 bases; bases with no gene match: 4. The CDR3 contains 12 residues. Germline-derived CDR1 and CDR2 are LNHDA and SQIVND (reference sequence). CDR3 nucleotides: TGTGCCAGTAGTACCCAGACAGGGGGCTACACCTTC. It specifies CASSTQTGGYTF.